These 14 T cell receptor beta chains originate from one sample sequenced in a study of a mutant IDH1 vaccine in newly diagnosed glioma. Their target antigens are unknown. TCRdb's table, derived via immunoSEQ multiplex PCR, lists solely in-frame clones and lacks some. The sample has more than 40,000 clones; around 90% are singletons. Time point reported: week 35, safety follow-up. Each dose of the vaccine consisted of 300 ug of mutant IDH1 20-mer peptide, with topical imiquimod. This specimen consisted of PBMCs, obtained from a glioma patient whose treatment included an IDH1 peptide vaccine. The receptor set was obtained from a woman aged 35 to 49 with glioma.

V is TRBV18 and J is TRBJ1-1; D may be TRBD1 (6 bases). Looked up from germline, CDR1 is KGHSH and CDR2 is LQKENI. V gave up 4 bases and J gave up 4 bases, with 13 bases separating them. This CDR3 region has 14 residues. The CDR3 here is CASSQPGTSTEAFF. CDR3 coding DNA: TGTGCCAGCTCACAGCCCGGGACAAGCACTGAAGCTTTCTTT.

V gene TRBV14 combines with J gene TRBJ2-7; D call uncertain. CDR3 length equals 12 residues. V shed 2 bases and J shed 7 bases, with 9 bases lying between them. Germline CDR1 reads SGHDN; CDR2 reads FVKESK. DNA of the CDR3: TGTGCCAGCAGCCAAAGTGGGGTGGAGCAGTACTTC. Amino acid sequence: CASSQSGVEQYF.

V gene TRBV10-2 combines with J gene TRBJ1-2; a possible D gene is TRBD1 (5 bases). Trimming pared 3 bases from V and 4 bases from J, leaving 15 bases between. Looked up from germline, CDR1 is WSHSY and CDR2 is SAAADI. The CDR3 spans 15 residues. The CDR3: CASSEGTSAVYGYTF. Here the CDR3 DNA reads TGCGCCAGCAGTGAAGGGACGAGCGCTGTCTATGGCTACACCTTC.

The V and J genes are TRBV28 and TRBJ2-7, with D possibly TRBD1 on 5 matching bases. This CDR3 has 17 amino acids. Germline V gene lookup returns CDR1 MDHEN and CDR2 SYDVKM. The V end lost 6 bases, the J end lost 2 bases, and 23 bases lay between the germline ends. This CDR3 is CASRPTGSRAQTYEQYF. CDR3 nucleotide sequence: TGTGCCAGCAGACCCACCGGGTCCAGGGCGCAAACCTACGAGCAGTACTTC.

The rearrangement links TRBV7-9 to TRBJ1-1; 12 bases are a match to TRBD1. CDR3 size: 15 residues. The germline V gene encodes CDR1 SEHNR and CDR2 FQNEAQ (reference sequence). With V trimmed by 6 bases and J by 5 bases, 7 bases remained unmatched. The DNA of the CDR3 is TGTGCCAGCAGACTGGGACAGGGGGCGCGGACTGAAGCTTTCTTT. Translation: CASRLGQGARTEAFF. The variable domain in full, completed from reference TRBV7-9 and TRBJ1-1, reads DTGVSQNPRHKITKRGQNVTFRCDPISEHNRLYWYRQTLGQGPEFLTYFQNEAQLEKSRLLSDRFSAERPKGSFSTLEIQRTEQGDSAMYLCASRLGQGARTEAFFGQGTRLTVV.

V is TRBV9 and J is TRBJ2-3, with D unclear. The CDR3 totals 15 residues. The germline CDR1 and CDR2 sequences are SGDLS and YYNGEE. Trimming pared 0 bases from V and 1 base from J, leaving 9 bases between. In DNA, the CDR3 is TGTGCCAGCAGCGTAGACGGGCGCGGCACAGATACGCAGTATTTT. Translation gives CASSVDGRGTDTQYF.

The chain couples TRBV27 to TRBJ2-5; TRBD1 matches at 10 bases. Germline CDR1 reads MNHEY; CDR2 reads SMNVEV (reference sequence). V gave up 1 base and J gave up 6 bases; unmatched junction bases: 5. This CDR3 region has 15 residues. The CDR3: CASSLWGQGRKTQYF. CDR3 sequence (DNA): TGTGCCAGCAGTTTATGGGGACAGGGGAGGAAGACCCAGTACTTC.

The genes are TRBV19 and TRBJ2-5, with D possibly being TRBD1 (5 bases). Per the germline V gene, CDR1 is LNHDA and CDR2 is SQIVND (reference sequence). Trimming removed 3 bases at V and 5 bases at J, with 16 bases between. This CDR3 contains 15 residues. CDR3 region: CASSISQGLSETQYF. The DNA of the CDR3 is TGTGCCAGTAGTATCAGTCAGGGATTGTCGGAGACCCAGTACTTC.

The CDR3, as DNA: TGTGCCAGCAGTTTAGGGACTAGCGGGAGACTCTACGAGCAGTACTTC. Its translation is CASSLGTSGRLYEQYF. V gene TRBV28 combines with J gene TRBJ2-7, with 14 bases that match TRBD2. Germline V gene data show CDR1 as MDHEN and CDR2 as SYDVKM. This CDR3 region has 16 residues. V shed 2 bases, J shed 3 bases, and the junction held 3 bases outside the gene matches.

The chain has TRBV7-3 and TRBJ2-1; tentatively, D is TRBD1 (7 bases). The germline V and J ends were trimmed by 5 bases and 9 bases, with 17 bases remaining between them. Per germline, CDR1 SGHTA and CDR2 FQGTGA. The CDR3 has 14 amino acids. In nucleotides, the CDR3 is TGTGCCAGCAGCCCAACCCCTCAGGGGGGTGAGCAGTTCTTC. This codes for CASSPTPQGGEQFF.

Here the CDR3 DNA reads TGCGCCAGCAGCTTGCTAGGGGTGAACACTGAAGCTTTCTTT. It specifies CASSLLGVNTEAFF. This chain uses TRBV5-1 with TRBJ1-1, with TRBD1 as a possible D gene (5 bases). CDR1 and CDR2 (germline): SGHRS, YFSETQ. This CDR3 contains 14 residues. V was clipped by 1 base and J by 0 bases, with 7 bases between them. Full variable domain (outside the CDR3, taken from reference TRBV5-1 and TRBJ1-1): KAGVTQTPRYLIKTRGQQVTLSCSPISGHRSVSWYQQTPGQGLQFLFEYFSETQRNKGNFPGRFSGRQFSNSRSEMNVSTLELGDSALYLCASSLLGVNTEAFFGQGTRLTVV.

This clone has just one count. The chain carries TRBV19 and TRBJ1-1; 8 bases line up with TRBD1. The length of the CDR3 is 15 residues. V shed 6 bases and J 4 bases; nucleotides not matched to a gene: 10. Germline V gene lookup returns CDR1 LNHDA and CDR2 SQIVND (reference sequence). CDR3 protein: CASRPRGQAVTEAFF. The CDR3 DNA is TGTGCCAGTAGGCCCAGGGGGCAGGCGGTCACTGAAGCTTTCTTT.

The chain links TRBV29-1 to TRBJ2-5, with no clear D. The CDR3 is 10 amino acids. Trimming cost V 4 bases and J 5 bases, with 5 bases left between them. CDR1 is SQVTM and CDR2 is ANQGSEA in the germline V gene. CDR3 protein: CSVAQETQYF. The DNA of the CDR3 is TGCAGCGTTGCCCAGGAGACCCAGTACTTC.

This chain joins TRBV6-5 and TRBJ2-1; TRBD2 agrees at 8 bases. The CDR3 totals 16 residues. V lost 0 bases to trimming and J lost 6 bases; unmatched junction nucleotides: 7. Germline V gene lookup returns CDR1 MNHEY and CDR2 SVGAGI. CDR3 bases: TGTGCCAGCAGTTACTCGGCCGGGAGGGTGGGCAATGAGCAGTTCTTC. This sequence encodes CASSYSAGRVGNEQFF.